Listed here are 27 T cell receptor beta chains from one sample, sequenced in a study of T cells in Graves' hyperthyroidism and ophthalmopathy. Authors of the study amplified TCR beta CDR3 regions from RNA transcripts. An initial round of RT-PCR targeting the TCR CDR3 relied on the HTBI primer set. From the multiplex PCR reads, TCRdb called clonotypes with MiXCR, one entry per CDR3 protein. The repertoire holds around 290,000 distinct CDR3 sequences, with 12% to 15% as singletons. Sequenced material: blood. Every receptor here comes from a woman in her forties with Graves' hyperthyroidism.

This clonotype turned up a few times. The gene calls are TRBV12-3 or TRBV12-4 and TRBJ2-2; the D gene could be TRBD1 or TRBD2 (5 bases each). The CDR3 length is 16 residues. V was cut by 7 bases and J by 6 bases, with 21 bases left in between. CDR3 DNA sequence: TGTGCCAGCACCCATTTAACCGGGCAGGGAGCCGGGGAGCTGTTTTTT. It codes for CASTHLTGQGAGELFF.

This clonotype was counted ten times or more. The J gene is TRBJ1-1, the V gene TRBV6-1; D is ambiguous. The V gene lost 7 bases and the J gene lost 1 base, with 13 bases spanning the gap. Germline V lookup: CDR1 MNHNS, CDR2 SASEGT. The CDR3 is 14 residues long. CDR3 in amino acids: CASTSRVPNTEAFF. CDR3 DNA: TGTGCCAGCACCTCCCGTGTCCCGAACACTGAAGCTTTCTTT.

The chain has TRBV10-3 and TRBJ1-5; 9 bases fit TRBD1. Germline trimming cut 10 bases from V and 3 bases from J; bases unmatched to any gene: 7. Germline lookup yields CDR1 ENHRY and CDR2 SYGVKD. CDR3 length: 14 residues. Here the CDR3 reads CASWTGDYNQPQHF. Written as DNA, the CDR3 is TGTGCCAGCTGGACAGGGGATTACAATCAGCCCCAGCATTTT.

In this sample, this clonotype turned up many times. The V and J genes are TRBV9 and TRBJ1-1; possible D gene TRBD1, 5 bases. V lost 1 base to trimming and J lost 7 bases, with 11 bases between them. The CDR3 spans 13 residues. Germline V lookup: CDR1 SGDLS, CDR2 YYNGEE. DNA of the CDR3: TGTGCCAGCAGCGTATCAAATGGACATGAAGCTTTCTTT. This translates into CASSVSNGHEAFF.

The V call is TRBV5-1, the J call TRBJ2-5; D gene uncertain. The V end lost 3 bases, the J end lost 1 base, and 13 bases lay between the germline ends. Looked up from germline, CDR1 is SGHRS and CDR2 is YFSETQ. This CDR3 spans 15 amino acids. CDR3 in amino acids: CASSSLGSGQETQYF. The CDR3 nucleotides read TGCGCCAGCAGCTCCCTCGGATCCGGCCAAGAGACCCAGTACTTC. Using reference TRBV5-1 and TRBJ2-5 for the parts outside the CDR3, the full variable domain is KAGVTQTPRYLIKTRGQQVTLSCSPISGHRSVSWYQQTPGQGLQFLFEYFSETQRNKGNFPGRFSGRQFSNSRSEMNVSTLELGDSALYLCASSSLGSGQETQYFGPGTRLLVL.

This clonotype was observed many times. This chain uses TRBV6-1 with TRBJ2-1, with TRBD2 identical over 9 bases. Germline CDR1 and CDR2: MNHNS and SASEGT. The V and J ends lost 6 bases and 8 bases, in that order; junction bases with no gene match: 11. The CDR3 has 15 amino acids. The CDR3 sequence is CASSPLAGGGYEQFF. CDR3 nucleotides: TGTGCCAGCAGCCCCTTGGCGGGAGGGGGATATGAGCAGTTCTTC.

This clonotype was seen ten or more times. The rearrangement links TRBV6-5 to TRBJ1-5; maybe TRBD1 (5 bases). Trimming removed 0 bases at V and 3 bases at J, with 9 bases between. The CDR3 is made up of 15 amino acids. Germline V gene sequence: CDR1 MNHEY, CDR2 SVGAGI. The CDR3 region is CASSYSLGPNQPQHF. The DNA of the CDR3 is TGTGCCAGCAGTTACTCCCTGGGGCCCAATCAGCCCCAGCATTTT.

This clonotype was recorded many times. This rearrangement joins TRBV7-9 to TRBJ2-4; D is perhaps TRBD2 (5 bases). This CDR3 is built from 13 residues. The ends were cut back, 5 bases at V and 9 bases at J, with 14 bases in the middle. Germline lookup yields CDR1 SEHNR and CDR2 FQNEAQ (reference sequence). Here the CDR3 DNA reads TGTGCCAGCAGCCGACGCGACGGAGGCATTCAGTACTTC. The encoded protein is CASSRRDGGIQYF. The variable domain in full, with the rest retrieved from reference TRBV7-9 and TRBJ2-4, is DTGVSQNPRHKITKRGQNVTFRCDPISEHNRLYWYRQTLGQGPEFLTYFQNEAQLEKSRLLSDRFSAERPKGSFSTLEIQRTEQGDSAMYLCASSRRDGGIQYFGAGTRLSVL.

This clonotype was recorded once. V is TRBV11-2 and J is TRBJ2-7, with TRBD2 matching over 13 bases. Germline lookup yields CDR1 SGHAT and CDR2 FQNNGV. V gave up 4 bases and J gave up 2 bases; unmatched junction bases: 11. The CDR3 loop spans 18 amino acids. Here the CDR3 reads CASSSGGWTSGSAYEQYF. The CDR3, as DNA: TGTGCCAGCAGCTCAGGAGGGTGGACTAGCGGGAGCGCCTACGAGCAGTACTTC.

This clonotype was seen many times. The chain recombines TRBV2 with TRBJ1-4, with TRBD1 as a possible D gene (5 bases). This CDR3 contains 12 residues. Germline V CDR1 and CDR2: SNHLY, FYNNEI. V dropped 7 bases and J dropped 8 bases, with 11 bases sitting between them. Here the CDR3 DNA reads TGTGCCAGCAATAGTAACAGGGAAAAACTGTTTTTT. Residues: CASNSNREKLFF.

This clonotype was found a few times. V is TRBV3-1 and J is TRBJ1-2, with no clear D. Germline V gene data show CDR1 as LGHDT and CDR2 as YNNKEL (reference sequence). Trimming removed 1 base at V and 2 bases at J, with 11 bases between. CDR3 length: 15 residues. The CDR3 loop is CASSQVAGSNYGYTF. CDR3 nucleotide sequence: TGTGCCAGCAGCCAAGTGGCGGGGTCCAACTATGGCTACACCTTC.

This clonotype was found a few times. The rearrangement joins TRBV15 to TRBJ2-3, with D uncertain. Trimming left V 0 bases short and J 0 bases short, with 10 bases between. CDR1 LNHNV and CDR2 YYDKDF come from the germline V gene (reference sequence). CDR3 size: 16 residues. In DNA form, the CDR3 reads TGTGCCACCAGCAGAGATTCGGCGGCTAGCACAGATACGCAGTATTTT. Its protein product is CATSRDSAASTDTQYF.

This clonotype was recorded at least ten times. The gene calls are TRBV2 and TRBJ1-2, with no clear D. Trimming shortened V by 7 bases and J by 8 bases, and 8 bases separated the two germline ends. The CDR3 covers 10 residues. CDR1 SNHLY and CDR2 FYNNEI come from the germline V gene. The CDR3 DNA sequence: TGTGCCAGCACGTTCGTGGGCTACACCTTC. This encodes CASTFVGYTF.

This clonotype was detected many times. The gene calls are TRBV11-3 and TRBJ2-3; 9 nucleotides agree with TRBD2. With V trimmed by 3 bases and J by 5 bases, 12 bases remained unmatched. This CDR3 is 17 amino acids long. CDR1 is SGHNT and CDR2 is YENEEA in the germline V gene. CDR3 loop: CASSFVTSGPDRDTQYF. The CDR3 coding sequence is TGTGCCAGCAGCTTCGTCACTAGCGGGCCAGATAGAGATACGCAGTATTTT.

This clonotype appeared many times. The chain links TRBV3-1 to TRBJ1-6; D might be TRBD1 (6 bases). The CDR3 runs 15 residues. Germline CDR1 is LGHDT and CDR2 is YNNKEL (reference sequence). V gave up 6 bases and J gave up 6 bases, with 15 bases separating them. CDR3 sequence reads: CASSPTGSGNSPLHF. In DNA form, the CDR3 reads TGTGCCAGCAGTCCCACAGGGTCGGGTAATTCACCCCTCCACTTT.

At least ten counts were recorded for this clonotype. This chain uses TRBV28 with TRBJ2-5, with 10 nucleotides matching TRBD1. The CDR3 runs to 12 residues. Per germline, CDR1 MDHEN and CDR2 SYDVKM. V dropped 10 bases and J dropped 5; count of bases not matched to a gene: 4. The CDR3 sequence: CAIRQGAETQYF. The CDR3 DNA sequence: TGTGCCATTCGACAGGGGGCCGAGACCCAGTACTTC.

This clonotype was recorded a few times. The genes are TRBV3-1 and TRBJ2-7, with D maybe TRBD1 (5 bases). Germline V gene sequence: CDR1 LGHDT, CDR2 YNNKEL (reference sequence). The CDR3 is made up of 14 amino acids. Trimming left V 2 bases short and J 3 bases short, with 11 bases between. CDR3 in amino acids: CASSQLGQSYEQYF. The CDR3 DNA reads TGTGCCAGCAGCCAATTGGGGCAGAGCTACGAGCAGTACTTC.

This sequence joins TRBV5-1 and TRBJ2-3; 8 bases line up with TRBD2. V lost 3 bases, J lost 0 bases, and 6 bases stayed unmatched. The CDR3 spans 16 residues. CDR1 and CDR2 (germline): SGHRS, YFSETQ. Written as DNA, the CDR3 is TGCGCCAGCAGCTGGGCGGCTAGCGGGAGCACAGATACGCAGTATTTT. Its translation: CASSWAASGSTDTQYF.

There are a few counts of this clonotype. The chain couples TRBV19 to TRBJ2-2, with 7 bases aligning to TRBD1. The CDR3 is 14 amino acids. The ends lost 8 bases at V and 1 base at J; junction bases unmatched: 4. Germline V CDR1 and CDR2: LNHDA, SQIVND (reference sequence). The DNA of the CDR3 is TGTGCCAGTCGACAGGGTCAGAACACCGGGGAGCTGTTTTTT. Its translation: CASRQGQNTGELFF.

The chain joins TRBV29-1 to TRBJ2-7, with D possibly called TRBD1 or TRBD2 (5 bases each). Trimming removed 4 bases from V and 5 bases from J, with 15 bases in between. The CDR3 has 13 residues. The germline V gene encodes CDR1 SQVTM and CDR2 ANQGSEA. CDR3 DNA: TGCAGCGTTGGGGACCTGACTACTAACGAGCAGTACTTC. It translates to CSVGDLTTNEQYF.

This clonotype came up many times. J is TRBJ2-1 and V is TRBV7-6, with TRBD2 matching over 9 bases. CDR3 length equals 15 residues. V gave up 5 bases and J gave up 6 bases; unmatched junction bases: 8. Germline V gene sequence: CDR1 SGHVS, CDR2 FNYEAQ. The CDR3 is CASSRSPGLANEQFF. As DNA, the CDR3 is TGTGCCAGCAGCCGATCGCCGGGACTAGCCAATGAGCAGTTCTTC. Full variable domain (outside the CDR3, taken from reference TRBV7-6 and TRBJ2-1): GAGVSQSPRYKVTKRGQDVALRCDPISGHVSLYWYRQALGQGPEFLTYFNYEAQQDKSGLPNDRFSAERPEGSISTLTIQRTEQRDSAMYRCASSRSPGLANEQFFGPGTRLTVL.

The V call is TRBV7-9, the J call TRBJ2-4, with a possible D match to TRBD2 (6 bases). This CDR3 contains 14 residues. CDR1 is SEHNR, CDR2 FQNEAQ, per germline (reference sequence). Trimming stripped 5 bases from V and 5 bases from J, with 13 bases between. CDR3 sequence reads: CASSPPGTQNIQYF. CDR3 DNA sequence: TGTGCCAGCAGCCCACCCGGGACTCAAAACATTCAGTACTTC.

This clonotype was found many times. The chain carries TRBV5-8 and TRBJ2-3, with TRBD1 as a possible D gene (5 bases). Between the trimmed V and J ends, which lost 1 base and 6 bases, there was a span of 15 bases. The CDR3 length is 15 residues. Germline V gene sequence: CDR1 SGHTS, CDR2 YDEGEE. The CDR3: CASSLTGVRVDTQYF. The DNA of the CDR3 is TGTGCCAGCAGCTTGACAGGAGTAAGGGTGGATACGCAGTATTTT.

The CDR3 bases are TGTGCCAGCAGCCAAGGCCAGACTAGCAGCTACAATGAGCAGTTCTTC. Encoded protein: CASSQGQTSSYNEQFF. The chain uses TRBV4-2 and TRBJ2-1; 7 bases fit TRBD2. Losses at the gene ends were 1 base for V and 3 bases for J; bases not matched to a gene: 6. The germline CDR1 and CDR2 sequences are LGHNA and YNFKEQ. CDR3 length equals 16 residues.

The genes are TRBV29-1 and TRBJ2-7, with TRBD2 matching over 9 bases. The V gene's germline CDR1 is SQVTM and CDR2 ANQGSEA. The CDR3 has 14 residues. Germline trimming cut 6 bases from V and 0 bases from J; bases unmatched to any gene: 6. CDR3 residues: CSVVAGAHSYEQYF. CDR3 coding DNA: TGCAGCGTGGTAGCGGGAGCCCACTCCTACGAGCAGTACTTC.

This clonotype was seen many times. DNA for the CDR3: TGTGCCAGCGGTGGGGGCCCTGAAGCTTTCTTT. Amino acid sequence: CASGGGPEAFF. The J gene is TRBJ1-1, the V gene TRBV3-1; possible D gene TRBD1, 6 bases. This CDR3 is built from 11 residues. V shed 8 bases and J shed 6 bases, with 10 bases lying between them. The V gene's germline CDR1 is LGHDT and CDR2 YNNKEL (reference sequence).

The table lists this clonotype with a few counts. This chain links TRBV4-1 with TRBJ2-1; D is ambiguous. The V and J ends lost 4 bases and 10 bases respectively, with 17 bases between them. Per the germline V gene, CDR1 is MGHRA and CDR2 is YSYEKL. This CDR3 is built from 14 residues. DNA for the CDR3: TGCGCCAGCAGCCTTACCGGGCCCAGTTCGGAGCAGTTCTTC. Its protein is CASSLTGPSSEQFF.